This TCR beta chain emerged from a study of cytomegalovirus exposure and HLA in healthy donors. Study context: An early release of data contained approximately 85 million unique TCRs, which came from HLA-typed donors.

General study points: TCR beta V- and J-gene trimming was later associated with a missense DCLRE1C variant. At a 0.05 false discovery rate, a later analysis found about 17,000 TCR beta sequences to be associated with HLA alleles. Rare TCR sequences predominated, though certain public TCRs were found in many donors.

Primers for the PCR totalled 60 Vbeta and 13 Jbeta. TCRdb keeps only in-frame clones here, not all; method: immunoSEQ multiplex PCR. The table includes roughly 110,000 clones, 71% detected once. As for this clone: What it binds is not known.

The sequence was obtained from a female donor in good health and CMV-seronegative. Sequenced input: PBMCs.

CDR3 amino acids: CASSPGRRSHNEQFF. CDR3 nucleotide sequence: TGTGCCAGCAGTCCCGGTAGACGGAGTCACAATGAGCAGTTCTTC. V gene TRBV6-5 combines with J gene TRBJ2-1; D is uncertain. Germline V CDR1 and CDR2: MNHEY, SVGAGI. The CDR3 has 15 residues. The V end lost 5 bases, the J end lost 5 bases, and 16 bases lay between the germline ends.